The T cell receptor (beta chain) under discussion was sequenced for a study of control samples from healthy donors and cancer patients. Using immunoSEQ multiplex PCR, the repertoire was profiled, and TCRdb retains in-frame clones only, with some absent. In the table there are roughly 89,000 clones, around 92% of which are singletons. The sequence derives from a man over 45 in good health. The sample was blood.

DNA of the CDR3: TGCGCCAGCTCCGTAGCGGTCGGGAACTACGAGCAGTACTTC. The encoded protein is CASSVAVGNYEQYF. This chain uses TRBV5-1 with TRBJ2-7, with D possibly being TRBD2 (6 bases). CDR1 is SGHRS and CDR2 is YFSETQ in the germline V gene. The CDR3 is made up of 14 amino acids. V lost 7 bases, J lost 3 bases, and 17 bases lay in between.